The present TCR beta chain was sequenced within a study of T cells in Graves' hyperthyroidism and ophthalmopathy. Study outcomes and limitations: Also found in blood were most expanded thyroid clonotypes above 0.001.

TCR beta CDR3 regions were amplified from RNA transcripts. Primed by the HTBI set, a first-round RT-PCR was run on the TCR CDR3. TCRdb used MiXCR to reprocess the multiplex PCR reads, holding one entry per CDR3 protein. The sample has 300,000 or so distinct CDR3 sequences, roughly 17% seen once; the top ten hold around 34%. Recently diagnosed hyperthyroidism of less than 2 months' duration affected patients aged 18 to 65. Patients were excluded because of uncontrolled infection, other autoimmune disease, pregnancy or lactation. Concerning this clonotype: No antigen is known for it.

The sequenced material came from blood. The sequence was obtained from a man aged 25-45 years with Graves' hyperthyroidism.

CDR3 amino acids: CASRTGRGGYTF. In DNA form, the CDR3 reads TGTGCCAGCAGGACAGGACGTGGTGGCTACACCTTC. The gene calls are TRBV27 and TRBJ1-2; a weak D match, TRBD1 (6 bases). CDR3 length: 12 amino acids. Germline assignment: CDR1 MNHEY and CDR2 SMNVEV (reference sequence). V was pared by 6 bases and J by 7 bases, with 12 bases between.